The clone carrying this T cell receptor (beta chain) was recorded a few times. These data originate in a study of patients and donors after allogeneic stem cell transplantation. One entry per CDR3 protein, called by TCRdb with MiXCR from the RT-PCR reads. The sample contains 920,000 or so distinct CDR3 sequences, roughly 18% of which appear only once. From germline, CDR1 is SGDLS and CDR2 YYNGEE. This CDR3 spans 15 amino acids. Trimming removed 0 bases at V and 8 bases at J, with 17 bases between. The chain has TRBV9 and TRBJ1-2, with D possibly being TRBD1 (6 bases). The sequencing sample was made of blood, either unsorted or a sorted T cell fraction (not recorded which). The receptor was isolated from a human donor who was either an allogeneic HSCT recipient or a stem cell or donor lymphocyte infusion donor (not recorded which). It is not recorded whose cells these are; they may come from a transplant donor. The CDR3 reads CASSVDVGFTGGYTF. The CDR3 DNA reads TGTGCCAGCAGCGTAGATGTCGGGTTTACAGGGGGCTACACCTTC.